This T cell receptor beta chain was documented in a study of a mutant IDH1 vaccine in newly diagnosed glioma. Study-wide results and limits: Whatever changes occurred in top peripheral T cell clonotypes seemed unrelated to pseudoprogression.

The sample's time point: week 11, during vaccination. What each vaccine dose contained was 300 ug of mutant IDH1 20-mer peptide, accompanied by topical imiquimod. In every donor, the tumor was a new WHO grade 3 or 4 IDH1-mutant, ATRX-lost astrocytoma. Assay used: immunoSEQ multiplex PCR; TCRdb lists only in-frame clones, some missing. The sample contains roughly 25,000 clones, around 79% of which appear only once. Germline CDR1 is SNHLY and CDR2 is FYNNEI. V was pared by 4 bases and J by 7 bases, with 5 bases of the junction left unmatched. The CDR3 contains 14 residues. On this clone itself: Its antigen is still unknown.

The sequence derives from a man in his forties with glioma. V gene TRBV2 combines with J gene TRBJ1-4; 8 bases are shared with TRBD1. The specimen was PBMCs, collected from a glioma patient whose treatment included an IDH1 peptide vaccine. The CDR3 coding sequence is TGTGCCAGCAGTGCCTCAGGACAGGGTGAAAAACTGTTTTTT. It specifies CASSASGQGEKLFF. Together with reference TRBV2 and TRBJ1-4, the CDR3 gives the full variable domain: EPEVTQTPSHQVTQMGQEVILRCVPISNHLYFYWYRQILGQKVEFLVSFYNNEISEKSEIFDDQFSVERPDGSNFTLKIRSTKLEDSAMYFCASSASGQGEKLFFGSGTQLSVL.